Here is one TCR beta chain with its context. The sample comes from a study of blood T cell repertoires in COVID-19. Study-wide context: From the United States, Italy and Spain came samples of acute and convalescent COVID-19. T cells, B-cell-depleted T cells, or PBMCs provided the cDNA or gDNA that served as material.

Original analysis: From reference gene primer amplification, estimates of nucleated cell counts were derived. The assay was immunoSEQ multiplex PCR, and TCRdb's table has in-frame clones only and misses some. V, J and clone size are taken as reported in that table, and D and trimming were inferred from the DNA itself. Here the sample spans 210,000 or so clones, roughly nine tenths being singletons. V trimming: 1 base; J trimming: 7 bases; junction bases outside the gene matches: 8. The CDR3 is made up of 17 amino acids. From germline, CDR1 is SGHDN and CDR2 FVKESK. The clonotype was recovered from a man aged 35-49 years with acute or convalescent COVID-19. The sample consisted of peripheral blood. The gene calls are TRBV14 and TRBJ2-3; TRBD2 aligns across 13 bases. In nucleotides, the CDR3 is TGTGCCAGCAGCCAAGGCGAGACTAGCGGGGGGCCATATACGCAGTATTTT. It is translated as CASSQGETSGGPYTQYF.